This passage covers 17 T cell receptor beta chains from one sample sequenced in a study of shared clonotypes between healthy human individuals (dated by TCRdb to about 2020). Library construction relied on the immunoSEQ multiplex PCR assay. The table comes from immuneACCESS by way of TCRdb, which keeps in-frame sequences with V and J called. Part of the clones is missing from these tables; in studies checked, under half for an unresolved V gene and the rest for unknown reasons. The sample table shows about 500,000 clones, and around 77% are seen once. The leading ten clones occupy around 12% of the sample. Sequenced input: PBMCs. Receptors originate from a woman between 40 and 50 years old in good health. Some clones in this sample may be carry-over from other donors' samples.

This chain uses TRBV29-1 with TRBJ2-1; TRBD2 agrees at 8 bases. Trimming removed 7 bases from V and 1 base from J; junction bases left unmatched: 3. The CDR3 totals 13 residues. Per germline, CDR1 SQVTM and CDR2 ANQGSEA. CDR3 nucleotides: TGCAGCGCTCGCGGGAGGTCCTACAATGAGCAGTTCTTC. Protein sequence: CSARGRSYNEQFF.

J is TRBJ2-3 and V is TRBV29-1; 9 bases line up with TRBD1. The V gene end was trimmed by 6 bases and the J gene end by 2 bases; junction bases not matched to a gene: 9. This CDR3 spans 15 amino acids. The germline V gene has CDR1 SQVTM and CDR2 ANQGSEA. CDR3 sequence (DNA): TGCAGCGTCCAGAAGACAGGGGGGGACACAGATACGCAGTATTTT. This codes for CSVQKTGGDTDTQYF.

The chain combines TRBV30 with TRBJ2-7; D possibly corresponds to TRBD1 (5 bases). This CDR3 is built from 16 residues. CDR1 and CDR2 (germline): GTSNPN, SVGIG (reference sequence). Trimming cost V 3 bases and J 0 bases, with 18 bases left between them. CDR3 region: CAWSPEFEGASYEQYF. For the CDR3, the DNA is TGTGCCTGGAGCCCCGAGTTCGAAGGGGCCTCCTACGAGCAGTACTTC. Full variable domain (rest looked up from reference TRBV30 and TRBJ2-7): SQTIHQWPATLVQPVGSPLSLECTVEGTSNPNLYWYRQAAGRGLQLLFYSVGIGQISSEVPQNLSASRPQDRQFILSSKKLLLSDSGFYLCAWSPEFEGASYEQYFGPGTRLTVT.

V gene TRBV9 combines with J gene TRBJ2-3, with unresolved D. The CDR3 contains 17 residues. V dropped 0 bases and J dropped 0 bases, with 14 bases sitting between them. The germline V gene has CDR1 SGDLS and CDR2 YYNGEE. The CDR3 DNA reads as TGTGCCAGCAGCGTAGGGTGGCGGAGCTCTAGCACAGATACGCAGTATTTT. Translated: CASSVGWRSSSTDTQYF. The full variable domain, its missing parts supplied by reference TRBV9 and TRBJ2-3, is DSGVTQTPKHLITATGQRVTLRCSPRSGDLSVYWYQQSLDQGLQFLIQYYNGEERAKGNILERFSAQQFPDLHSELNLSSLELGDSALYFCASSVGWRSSSTDTQYFGPGTRLTVL.

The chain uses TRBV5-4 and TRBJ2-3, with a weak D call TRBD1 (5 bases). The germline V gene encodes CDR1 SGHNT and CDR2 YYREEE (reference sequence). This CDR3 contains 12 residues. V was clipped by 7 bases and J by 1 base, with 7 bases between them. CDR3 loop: CASGAGTDTQYF. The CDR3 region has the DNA TGTGCCAGCGGGGCGGGCACAGATACGCAGTATTTT.

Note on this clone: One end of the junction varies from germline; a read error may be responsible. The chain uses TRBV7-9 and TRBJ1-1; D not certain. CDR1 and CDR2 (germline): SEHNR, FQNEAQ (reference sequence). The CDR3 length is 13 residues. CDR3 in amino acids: CDSSLGSNTEAFF. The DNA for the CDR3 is TGTGACAGCAGCTTAGGGTCGAACACTGAAGCTTTCTTT.

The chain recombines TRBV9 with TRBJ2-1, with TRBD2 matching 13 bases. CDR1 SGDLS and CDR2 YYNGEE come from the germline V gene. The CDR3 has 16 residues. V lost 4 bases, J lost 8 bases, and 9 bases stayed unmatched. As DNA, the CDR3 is TGTGCCAGCAGCTTCGGGACTAGCGGGATCAGTTATGAGCAGTTCTTC. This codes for CASSFGTSGISYEQFF.

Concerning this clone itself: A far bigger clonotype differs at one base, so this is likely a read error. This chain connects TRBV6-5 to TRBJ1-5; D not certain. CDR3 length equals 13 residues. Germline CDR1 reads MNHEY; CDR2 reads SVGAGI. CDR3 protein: CACSPASNQPQHF. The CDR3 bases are TGTGCCTGCAGCCCGGCTAGCAATCAGCCCCAGCATTTT.

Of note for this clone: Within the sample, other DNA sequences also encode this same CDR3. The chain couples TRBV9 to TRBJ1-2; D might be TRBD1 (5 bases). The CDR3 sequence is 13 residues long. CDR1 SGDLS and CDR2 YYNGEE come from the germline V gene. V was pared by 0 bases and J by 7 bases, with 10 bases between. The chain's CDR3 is CASSVGGGVGYTF. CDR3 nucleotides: TGTGCCAGCAGCGTAGGAGGAGGGGTTGGCTACACCTTC.

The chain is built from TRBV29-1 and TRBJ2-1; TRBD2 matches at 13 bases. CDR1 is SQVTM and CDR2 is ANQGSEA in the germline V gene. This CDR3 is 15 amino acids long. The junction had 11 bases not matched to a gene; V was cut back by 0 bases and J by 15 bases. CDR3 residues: CSVEDWTSGSRKRFF. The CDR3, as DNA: TGCAGCGTTGAAGATTGGACTAGCGGGAGCCGGAAAAGGTTCTTC.

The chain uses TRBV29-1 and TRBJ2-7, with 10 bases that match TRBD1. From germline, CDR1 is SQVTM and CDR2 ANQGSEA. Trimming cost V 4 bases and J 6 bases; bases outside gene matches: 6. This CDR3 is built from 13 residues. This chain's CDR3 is CSVARTGGVEQYF. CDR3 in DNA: TGCAGCGTTGCTAGGACAGGGGGGGTCGAGCAGTACTTC.

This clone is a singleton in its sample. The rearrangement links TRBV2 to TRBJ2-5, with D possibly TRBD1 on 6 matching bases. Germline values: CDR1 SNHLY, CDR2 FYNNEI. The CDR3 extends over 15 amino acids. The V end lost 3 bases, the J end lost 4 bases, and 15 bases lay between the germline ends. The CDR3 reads CASSDKQGVGETQYF. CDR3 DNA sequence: TGTGCCAGCAGTGACAAACAGGGCGTGGGAGAGACCCAGTACTTC.

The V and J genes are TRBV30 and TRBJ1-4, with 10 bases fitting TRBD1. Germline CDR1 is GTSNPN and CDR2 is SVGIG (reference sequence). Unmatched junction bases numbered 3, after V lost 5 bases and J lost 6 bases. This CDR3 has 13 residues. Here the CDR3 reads CAWVGTGDEKLFF. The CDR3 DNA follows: TGTGCCTGGGTCGGGACAGGGGATGAAAAACTGTTTTTT.

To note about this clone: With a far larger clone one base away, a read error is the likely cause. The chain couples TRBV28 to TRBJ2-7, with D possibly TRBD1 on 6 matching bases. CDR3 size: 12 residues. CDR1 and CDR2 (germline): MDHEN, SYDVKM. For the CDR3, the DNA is TGTGCCAGCAGGAAACAGGGTTACGGGCAGTACTTC. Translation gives CASRKQGYGQYF.

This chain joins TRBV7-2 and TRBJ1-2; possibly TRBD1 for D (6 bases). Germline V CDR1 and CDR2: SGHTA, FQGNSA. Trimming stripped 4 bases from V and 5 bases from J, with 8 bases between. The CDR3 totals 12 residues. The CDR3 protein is CASSYGQYGYTF. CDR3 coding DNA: TGTGCCAGCAGCTATGGACAGTATGGCTACACCTTC.

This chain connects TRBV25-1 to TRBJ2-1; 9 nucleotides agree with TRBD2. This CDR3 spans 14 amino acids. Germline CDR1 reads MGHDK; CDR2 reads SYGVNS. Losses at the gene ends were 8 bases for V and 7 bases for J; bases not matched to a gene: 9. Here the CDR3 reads CASWREGRGNEQFF. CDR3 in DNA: TGTGCCAGCTGGCGGGAGGGGCGGGGGAATGAGCAGTTCTTC.

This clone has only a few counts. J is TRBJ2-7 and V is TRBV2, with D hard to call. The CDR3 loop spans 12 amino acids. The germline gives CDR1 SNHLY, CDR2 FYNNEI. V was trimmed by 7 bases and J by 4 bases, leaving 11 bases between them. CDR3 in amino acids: CASISHTYEQYF. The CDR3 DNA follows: TGTGCCAGCATCAGCCATACGTACGAGCAGTACTTC.